The clone carrying this T cell receptor (beta chain) was seen only a few times. Trimming removed 2 bases from V and 3 bases from J, with 14 bases in between. CDR1 and CDR2 (germline): PRHDT, FYEKMQ (reference sequence). CDR3 length equals 15 residues. This sample was included in a study of control samples from healthy donors and cancer patients. Using immunoSEQ multiplex PCR, the repertoire was profiled, and TCRdb retains in-frame clones only, with some absent. The sample has roughly 83,000 clones, approximately 82% seen once. This sequence was found in a woman aged 55 to 70 in good health. The chain is built from TRBV13 and TRBJ2-7; D gene ambiguous. Specimen: blood. The CDR3 DNA reads TGTGCCAGCAGCTTATTGGGCGAATACGACTACGAGCAGTACTTC. Translation: CASSLLGEYDYEQYF.